The 4 T cell receptor beta chains given below trace back to one sample, sequenced in a study of post-analysis software for immune sequencing data. Study-wide points: Relative to controls, patients had a few TRBV segments at higher frequency, with TRBV5-6, TRBV5-1 and TRBV20-1 among these.

Libraries were made from TCR beta cDNA, and they carried unique molecular identifiers. MiXCR, run by TCRdb on the PCR reads, gives a single entry per CDR3 protein. The table has about 500,000 distinct CDR3 sequences, roughly 46% seen once; the top ten hold 9.5% to 13%. Their antigen targets remain unknown. Sequencing was done on a sample of blood. Receptors originate from a girl aged 5-17 years with multiple sclerosis.

This clonotype was seen many times. The chain couples TRBV10-3 to TRBJ2-7, with 15 bases fitting TRBD2. The junction had 3 bases not matched to a gene; V was cut back by 4 bases and J by 5 bases. Looked up from germline, CDR1 is ENHRY and CDR2 is SYGVKD. The length of the CDR3 is 15 residues. CDR3 residues: CAISVGLAGGDEQYF. The CDR3, as DNA: TGTGCCATCAGTGTGGGACTAGCGGGAGGCGACGAGCAGTACTTC.

This clonotype showed up just a few times. The chain employs TRBV7-2 and TRBJ2-7; possibly TRBD1 for D (6 bases). CDR3 length: 17 residues. Germline loops: CDR1 SGHTA, CDR2 FQGNSA. V was pared by 5 bases and J by 2 bases, with 22 bases between. CDR3 sequence (DNA): TGTGCCAGCAGCGGCCCTACAGGGAAGTCTCGCCCCTACGAGCAGTACTTC. Residues: CASSGPTGKSRPYEQYF.

This sequence joins TRBV12-3 or TRBV12-4 and TRBJ2-7, with TRBD1 identical over 7 bases. V trimming: 5 bases; J trimming: 5 bases; junction bases outside the gene matches: 15. The CDR3 runs 16 residues. This CDR3 is CASSRGQPRGSNEQYF. Here the CDR3 DNA reads TGTGCCAGCAGTCGGGGACAGCCCCGAGGTAGCAACGAGCAGTACTTC.

This clonotype appeared a few times. This chain uses TRBV10-3 with TRBJ2-7, with 7 nucleotides matching TRBD2. Germline loops: CDR1 ENHRY, CDR2 SYGVKD. The V gene end was trimmed by 6 bases and the J gene end by 6 bases; junction bases not matched to a gene: 11. This CDR3 has 14 residues. The CDR3 sequence: CAIRGGTFPSEQYF. Written as DNA, the CDR3 is TGTGCCATCAGGGGGGGGACCTTCCCCTCCGAGCAGTACTTC.